This T cell receptor beta chain was documented in a study of shared clonotypes between healthy human individuals. CDR3 size: 16 residues. Trimming shortened V by 3 bases and J by 3 bases, and 17 bases separated the two germline ends. The V gene's germline CDR1 is LGHNA and CDR2 YSLEER. This clone was seen once. Its antigen is as yet unknown. Across several immunoSEQ plates, the genomic DNA of each subset was split evenly. The assay was immunoSEQ multiplex PCR, and TCRdb's table has in-frame clones only and misses some. The data hold over 750,000 clones, with about 96% observed a single time. Naivety among CD8 cells was defined by CD45RO negativity and positive CCR7 selection, thereby excluding terminally differentiated effector memory CD45RA+ cells. Regarding the study as a whole: Several donors showed sharing of about 4.7% of naive CD4 clonotypes. Naive subsets typically showed greater estimated richness than memory subsets.

The rearrangement links TRBV4-3 to TRBJ2-5; D is possibly TRBD1 (6 bases). The TCR originated in a man aged 25 to 45 in good health. Sequences were obtained from naive CD8+ T cells sorted from blood. The CDR3 is CASSQNRWGLEETQYF. The CDR3 DNA reads as TGCGCCAGCAGCCAGAACCGTTGGGGGCTCGAAGAGACCCAGTACTTC.